This is a list of T cell receptor beta chains from one sample in a study of cytomegalovirus exposure and HLA in healthy donors. Some clones are missing from TCRdb's copy, which holds only in-frame ones; the method was immunoSEQ multiplex PCR. This sample has roughly 150,000 clones; about 85% occur once, and the top ten carry roughly 2.4%. What was sequenced was PBMCs. The receptors come from a woman between 18 and 30 years old in good health and CMV-seronegative. The CDR3 runs from the conserved cysteine through the conserved F or W. The order of the fields is clone size, CDR3 length, D gene, V gene, J gene, CDR3 DNA, CDR3 protein. The D gene is left open where the match is weak. Only part of the rows carry a size: once, few, many, or a class if the clone is expanded.

clone size: NA; CDR3 length: 11; D gene: NA; V gene: TRBV29-1; J gene: TRBJ2-5; CDR3 DNA: TGCAGTAGCTTCTCCCAAGAGACCCAGTACTTC; CDR3 protein: CSSFSQETQYF
clone size: many; CDR3 length: 16; D gene: NA; V gene: TRBV6-5; J gene: TRBJ1-3; CDR3 DNA: TGTGCCAGCAGTTATTACCAGGGACACTCTGGAAACACCATATATTTT; CDR3 protein: CASSYYQGHSGNTIYF
clone size: NA; CDR3 length: 15; D gene: NA; V gene: TRBV9; J gene: TRBJ2-1; CDR3 DNA: TGTGCCAGCAGCGCCACATCCGGGACTTACAATGAGCAGTTCTTC; CDR3 protein: CASSATSGTYNEQFF
clone size: NA; CDR3 length: 15; D gene: TRBD2; V gene: TRBV28; J gene: TRBJ2-7; CDR3 DNA: TGTGCCAGCAGTTTAGGAGTAGCGGGGGCCGGGGAGCAGTACTTC; CDR3 protein: CASSLGVAGAGEQYF
clone size: NA; CDR3 length: 13; D gene: NA; V gene: TRBV28; J gene: TRBJ2-5; CDR3 DNA: TGTGCCAGCAGTTTTGCGGCCCAAGAGACCCAGTACTTC; CDR3 protein: CASSFAAQETQYF
clone size: NA; CDR3 length: 16; D gene: NA; V gene: TRBV5-1; J gene: TRBJ1-2; CDR3 DNA: TGCGCCAGCAGAAACCTAGGGGTAGGGGCAGATTATGGCTACACCTTC; CDR3 protein: CASRNLGVGADYGYTF
clone size: once; CDR3 length: 14; D gene: NA; V gene: TRBV10-2; J gene: TRBJ2-7; CDR3 DNA: TGCGCCAGCAGTGAGGCAAAAACGGCCTACGAGCAGTACTTC; CDR3 protein: CASSEAKTAYEQYF
clone size: NA; CDR3 length: 15; D gene: TRBD1; V gene: TRBV19; J gene: TRBJ1-2; CDR3 DNA: TGTGCCAGTAGTATCTCCGGGACAGGTGGTTATGGCTACACCTTC; CDR3 protein: CASSISGTGGYGYTF
clone size: NA; CDR3 length: 16; D gene: TRBD1; V gene: TRBV5-1; J gene: TRBJ2-7; CDR3 DNA: TGCGCCAGCAGCTTGGCCGCGACAGGGGAACCCTACGAGCAGTACTTC; CDR3 protein: CASSLAATGEPYEQYF
clone size: NA; CDR3 length: 12; D gene: NA; V gene: TRBV2; J gene: TRBJ2-1; CDR3 DNA: TGTGCCAGCAGTACTACTAACAATGAGCAGTTCTTC; CDR3 protein: CASSTTNNEQFF
clone size: NA; CDR3 length: 15; D gene: NA; V gene: TRBV4-3; J gene: TRBJ1-4; CDR3 DNA: TGCGCCAGCAGCGACAGGTCCCCAACTAATGAAAAACTGTTTTTT; CDR3 protein: CASSDRSPTNEKLFF
clone size: NA; CDR3 length: 16; D gene: NA; V gene: TRBV11-2; J gene: TRBJ1-6; CDR3 DNA: TGTGCCAGCAGCTTATCCGGTACAGGGCCCTTCGGGCCCCTCCACTTT; CDR3 protein: CASSLSGTGPFGPLHF
clone size: NA; CDR3 length: 16; D gene: NA; V gene: TRBV5-4; J gene: TRBJ2-1; CDR3 DNA: TGTGCCAGCAGCTTCCAGCGGTTAAGCTCCTACAATGAGCAGTTCTTC; CDR3 protein: CASSFQRLSSYNEQFF
clone size: NA; CDR3 length: 16; D gene: TRBD1; V gene: TRBV7-2; J gene: TRBJ1-1; CDR3 DNA: TGTGCCAGCAGCACGAGACCTGGGACAGGGAACACTGAAGCTTTCTTT; CDR3 protein: CASSTRPGTGNTEAFF
clone size: NA; CDR3 length: 16; D gene: TRBD2; V gene: TRBV28; J gene: TRBJ2-7; CDR3 DNA: TGTGCCAGCAGCCAACTAGAGCGGGAGGCCTTCTACGAGCAGTACTTC; CDR3 protein: CASSQLEREAFYEQYF
clone size: NA; CDR3 length: 16; D gene: NA; V gene: TRBV28; J gene: TRBJ1-6; CDR3 DNA: TGTGTCAGCAGTGGCCCCCGGGGGTTGGGTAATTCACCCCTCCACTTT; CDR3 protein: CVSSGPRGLGNSPLHF
clone size: NA; CDR3 length: 13; D gene: NA; V gene: TRBV28; J gene: TRBJ1-4; CDR3 DNA: TGTGCCAGCCGATCGGGGGCTAATGAAAAACTGTTTTTT; CDR3 protein: CASRSGANEKLFF
clone size: NA; CDR3 length: 13; D gene: NA; V gene: TRBV6-5; J gene: TRBJ1-2; CDR3 DNA: TGTGCCAGCAGTTACGTGGGGGCCGGCGGCTACACCTTC; CDR3 protein: CASSYVGAGGYTF
clone size: once; CDR3 length: 15; D gene: NA; V gene: TRBV11-2; J gene: TRBJ2-1; CDR3 DNA: TGTGCCAGCAGCTTGGCGGGACTGGGGAGATCTGAGCAGTTCTTC; CDR3 protein: CASSLAGLGRSEQFF
clone size: few; CDR3 length: 14; D gene: NA; V gene: TRBV5-4; J gene: TRBJ2-7; CDR3 DNA: TGTGCCAGCAGCCAGGGTCACGGTGGCTACGAGCAGTACTTC; CDR3 protein: CASSQGHGGYEQYF
clone size: NA; CDR3 length: 16; D gene: NA; V gene: TRBV5-4; J gene: TRBJ1-4; CDR3 DNA: TGTGCCAGCAGCTTGGCCGGGACAACTCGTAATGAAAAACTGTTTTTT; CDR3 protein: CASSLAGTTRNEKLFF
clone size: NA; CDR3 length: 18; D gene: TRBD1; V gene: TRBV7-8; J gene: TRBJ2-6; CDR3 DNA: TGTGCCAGCAGCTCCTACCGGGACAGGCCCTCAGGGGCCAACGTCCTGACTTTC; CDR3 protein: CASSSYRDRPSGANVLTF
clone size: NA; CDR3 length: 13; D gene: NA; V gene: TRBV11-2; J gene: TRBJ1-2; CDR3 DNA: TGTGCCAGCAGCTCGGAGGACAGCAGAGGCTACACCTTC; CDR3 protein: CASSSEDSRGYTF
clone size: NA; CDR3 length: 16; D gene: NA; V gene: TRBV6-5; J gene: TRBJ1-6; CDR3 DNA: TGTGCCAGCAGTTACTCGGCGGAGACCTATAATTCACCCCTCCACTTT; CDR3 protein: CASSYSAETYNSPLHF
clone size: NA; CDR3 length: 15; D gene: TRBD2; V gene: TRBV7-9; J gene: TRBJ2-3; CDR3 DNA: TGTGCCAGCAGCTTGGGAGGGACTAGCATGGATACGCAGTATTTT; CDR3 protein: CASSLGGTSMDTQYF
clone size: NA; CDR3 length: 14; D gene: TRBD1; V gene: TRBV5-4; J gene: TRBJ1-2; CDR3 DNA: TGTGCCAGCAGCTTGGTTGGGACAGGGTACGGCTACACCTTC; CDR3 protein: CASSLVGTGYGYTF